This passage covers 14 T cell receptor beta chains from one sample sequenced in a study of blood T cells in healthy people across ages. A J-beta primer mix and a sample-barcoded 5' primer were used in a second PCR of roughly 7 to 12 cycles. MiXCR was run by TCRdb on the 5' RACE reads, yielding one entry per CDR3 protein. Here the sample spans about 780,000 distinct CDR3 sequences, around 45% being singletons. The sample consisted of blood. The receptors derive from a man older than 75 in good health.

The V and J genes are TRBV28 and TRBJ2-3; D is possibly TRBD1 or TRBD2 (5 bases each). Germline values: CDR1 MDHEN, CDR2 SYDVKM. V was cut by 6 bases and J by 4 bases, with 11 bases left in between. The CDR3 runs to 13 residues. The CDR3 loop is CASRSQGADTQYF. The CDR3, as DNA: TGTGCCAGCAGGTCTCAGGGAGCAGATACGCAGTATTTT. Based on the CDR3 plus reference TRBV28 and TRBJ2-3, the full variable domain is DVKVTQSSRYLVKRTGEKVFLECVQDMDHENMFWYRQDPGLGLRLIYFSYDVKMKEKGDIPEGYSVSREKKERFSLILESASTNQTSMYLCASRSQGADTQYFGPGTRLTVL.

The rearrangement uses TRBV20-1 and TRBJ1-1; 11 bases are a match to TRBD1. V shed 3 bases and J 4 bases; nucleotides not matched to a gene: 10. Germline V gene data show CDR1 as DFQATT and CDR2 as SNEGSKA (reference sequence). The CDR3 spans 16 residues. CDR3 sequence: CSASPLDRGRFTEAFF. For the CDR3, the DNA is TGCAGTGCTAGCCCCCTGGACAGGGGGCGATTCACTGAAGCTTTCTTT.

V usage is TRBV20-1 and J usage is TRBJ1-6; D is uncertain. The germline V gene encodes CDR1 DFQATT and CDR2 SNEGSKA (reference sequence). V was shortened by 0 bases and J by 0 bases, with 9 bases between the two germline ends. This CDR3 contains 16 residues. Written as DNA, the CDR3 is TGCAGTGCTAGAGATCTGGAGGACTCCTATAATTCACCCCTCCACTTT. It encodes CSARDLEDSYNSPLHF.

A word on this clonotype: At one of its ends the junction is not consistent with the germline gene, which may arise from a read error. J is TRBJ2-6 and V is TRBV12-3 or TRBV12-4; tentatively, D is TRBD1 or TRBD2 (5 bases each). The CDR3 is 16 amino acids. The CDR3 sequence: CASSLMGVSGANVQTF. Here the CDR3 DNA reads TGTGCCAGCAGTTTAATGGGGGTATCTGGGGCCAACGTCCAGACTTTC.

The CDR3 nucleotides are TGTGCCAGCAGCTTAAGGGAGTATTACCAAGAGACCCAGTACTTC. Its translation: CASSLREYYQETQYF. V gene TRBV7-8 combines with J gene TRBJ2-5, with D possibly being TRBD2 (5 bases). The V end lost 2 bases, the J end lost 0 bases, and 10 bases lay between the germline ends. The V gene's germline CDR1 is SGHVS and CDR2 FQNEAQ. This CDR3 contains 15 residues.

The rearrangement links TRBV20-1 to TRBJ2-4; D possibly corresponds to TRBD2 (6 bases). The CDR3 is 11 amino acids. V was trimmed by 8 bases and J by 9 bases, leaving 14 bases between them. CDR1 DFQATT and CDR2 SNEGSKA come from the germline V gene (reference sequence). CDR3 in amino acids: CSKYGSGIQYF. The DNA for the CDR3 is TGCAGTAAGTACGGGAGTGGCATTCAGTACTTC.

V and J are TRBV11-3 and TRBJ2-7; no reliable D call. Deletions cut 0 bases from V and 4 bases from J, with 4 bases between. Germline assignment: CDR1 SGHNT and CDR2 YENEEA. The CDR3 covers 12 residues. The CDR3 sequence: CASSLEMYEQYF. The DNA for the CDR3 is TGTGCCAGCAGCTTAGAAATGTACGAGCAGTACTTC.

A remark on this clonotype: A much larger clone sits a single nucleotide away, making a read error possible. V and J are TRBV3-1 and TRBJ2-1, with 11 bases fitting TRBD2. Germline CDR1 reads LGHDT; CDR2 reads YNNKEL (reference sequence). V lost 7 bases, J lost 9 bases, and 11 bases stayed unmatched. The CDR3 totals 15 residues. The CDR3, as DNA: TGTGCCAGCAATCCACTTAGACTAGCGGGAAGTGAGCAGTTCTTC. This encodes CASNPLRLAGSEQFF.

The chain joins TRBV4-2 to TRBJ1-6; tentatively, D is TRBD1 (6 bases). Germline CDR1 reads LGHNA; CDR2 reads YNFKEQ. Between the trimmed V and J ends, which lost 0 bases and 5 bases, there was a span of 20 bases. The CDR3 totals 19 residues. The CDR3 is CASSQDRSLQGRDNSPLHF. In DNA form, the CDR3 reads TGTGCCAGCAGCCAAGATAGATCCTTACAGGGTAGGGATAATTCACCCCTCCACTTT.

This rearrangement joins TRBV9 to TRBJ1-2; 8 nucleotides agree with TRBD1. The germline CDR1 and CDR2 sequences are SGDLS and YYNGEE. V shed 3 bases, J shed 3 bases, and the junction held 10 bases outside the gene matches. There are 16 residues in the CDR3. In DNA, the CDR3 is TGTGCCAGCAGCGCCAATCCAGGGGGCAGTGACTATGGCTACACCTTC. This gives the protein CASSANPGGSDYGYTF.

This clonotype showed up many times. This rearrangement joins TRBV7-9 to TRBJ1-1, with D possibly matching TRBD1 (5 bases). Trimming shortened V by 3 bases and J by 1 base, and 9 bases separated the two germline ends. In germline, CDR1 is SEHNR, CDR2 FQNEAQ (reference sequence). The CDR3 is made up of 14 amino acids. The CDR3, as DNA: TGTGCCAGCAGCTTGGCAGGGACGAACACTGAAGCTTTCTTT. It is translated as CASSLAGTNTEAFF.

The chain recombines TRBV4-2 with TRBJ2-4; 11 bases map to TRBD2. With the DNA end fitting TRBJ2-7 better, the J assignment may be wrong. CDR1 is LGHNA, CDR2 YNFKEQ, per germline. The CDR3 is made up of 16 amino acids. The CDR3 here is CASSQRTSGSWYEQYF. Here the CDR3 DNA reads TGTGCCAGCAGCCAGCGCACTAGCGGGAGTTGGTACGAGCAGTACTTC.

This clonotype was seen at least ten times. The chain joins TRBV5-1 to TRBJ2-3, with 8 positions matching TRBD2. The trim removed 0 bases at V and 0 bases at J, leaving 3 bases unmatched. The CDR3 extends over 16 amino acids. CDR1 and CDR2 (germline): SGHRS, YFSETQ. The CDR3 here is CASSLGLAPSTDTQYF. The DNA of the CDR3 is TGCGCCAGCAGCTTGGGACTAGCGCCTAGCACAGATACGCAGTATTTT.

This clonotype was counted a few times. The chain joins TRBV9 to TRBJ2-1, with D uncertain. Trimming cost V 0 bases and J 5 bases, with 6 bases left between them. The CDR3 extends over 13 amino acids. In germline, CDR1 is SGDLS, CDR2 YYNGEE. CDR3 amino acids: CASSVDLHNEQFF. The CDR3 DNA is TGTGCCAGCAGCGTAGATCTTCACAATGAGCAGTTCTTC. Together with reference TRBV9 and TRBJ2-1, the CDR3 gives the full variable domain: DSGVTQTPKHLITATGQRVTLRCSPRSGDLSVYWYQQSLDQGLQFLIQYYNGEERAKGNILERFSAQQFPDLHSELNLSSLELGDSALYFCASSVDLHNEQFFGPGTRLTVL.